The 14 T cell receptor beta chains below all came from one sample that was sequenced in a study of beta chain features in type 1 diabetes (dated by TCRdb to 2016 to 2019). Library preparation was by the immunoSEQ multiplex PCR assay. The entire isolated RNA was reverse transcribed using the High Capacity cDNA Reverse Transcription Kit, and thus expressed TCRB transcripts were sequenced. In its TCRdb copy, this immuneACCESS table keeps in-frame sequences only and misses some clones. Where compared with another copy, unresolved V genes explain less than half of these, and the others have no known cause. This sample lists about 620,000 clones; 15% to 18% were detected once. The ten largest account for more than 0.08% of the sample. The specimen was naive CD4+ T cells from blood. In light of the paper, this sample's cell subset or site label describes: true naive CD4+ T cells. These receptors came from a man younger than 35 in good health.

This clone was counted only a few times. J is TRBJ1-1 and V is TRBV7-9; TRBD1 might be the D (5 bases). Germline lookup yields CDR1 SEHNR and CDR2 FQNEAQ (reference sequence). The CDR3 consists of 15 residues. Trimming left V 2 bases short and J 1 base short, with 11 bases between. The CDR3 sequence: CASSLRGSTNTEAFF. The CDR3 region has the DNA TGTGCCAGCAGCTTAAGGGGTTCCACGAACACTGAAGCTTTCTTT.

The V call is TRBV7-9, the J call TRBJ1-5; tentative D call: TRBD1 (6 bases). The V and J ends lost 5 bases and 1 base respectively, with 12 bases between them. CDR1 and CDR2 from the germline V gene are SEHNR and FQNEAQ (reference sequence). The CDR3 runs 15 residues. This chain's CDR3 is CASSLVGGSNQPQHF. The CDR3, as DNA: TGTGCCAGCAGCCTAGTAGGGGGGAGCAATCAGCCCCAGCATTTT.

This clone was seen a few times. V usage is TRBV30 and J usage is TRBJ2-5, with TRBD1 matching 8 bases. Trimming cost V 7 bases and J 4 bases; bases outside gene matches: 5. Germline V CDR1 and CDR2: GTSNPN, SVGIG (reference sequence). This CDR3 region has 12 residues. CDR3 protein: CAYQQGGETQYF. CDR3 DNA: TGTGCCTACCAACAGGGGGGAGAGACCCAGTACTTC.

This clone has more than one count but fewer than ten. V and J are TRBV7-8 and TRBJ2-5; 14 nucleotides align to TRBD2. The V segment lost 5 bases and the J segment 5 bases; nucleotides outside the gene matches: 10. The V gene's germline CDR1 is SGHVS and CDR2 FQNEAQ. The CDR3 contains 17 residues. The CDR3 is CASSPSRLAGGGETQYF. In DNA, the CDR3 is TGTGCCAGCAGCCCATCCAGACTAGCGGGAGGGGGGGAGACCCAGTACTTC.

This clone was observed a handful of times. Within the sample, other DNA sequences also encode this same CDR3. The genes are TRBV9 and TRBJ2-2, with 11 positions matching TRBD1. CDR1 is SGDLS and CDR2 is YYNGEE in the germline V gene. Trimming at V came to 0 bases and at J to 5 bases, leaving 6 bases not matched to a gene. CDR3 length equals 17 residues. This chain's CDR3 is CASSVATGTGGTGELFF. The DNA for the CDR3 is TGTGCCAGCAGCGTAGCCACAGGGACAGGGGGGACCGGGGAGCTGTTTTTT.

This chain joins TRBV4-3 and TRBJ2-2, with 8 nucleotides matching TRBD2. Germline CDR1 reads LGHNA; CDR2 reads YSLEER. The junction had 5 bases not matched to a gene; V was cut back by 4 bases and J by 4 bases. The CDR3 spans 15 residues. CDR3 sequence reads: CASSRREAGTGELFF. The CDR3 DNA reads TGCGCCAGCAGCCGGCGGGAGGCTGGCACCGGGGAGCTGTTTTTT.

This clone was counted between two and nine times. V gene TRBV4-1 combines with J gene TRBJ1-2, with D perhaps matching TRBD1 (6 bases). Germline loops: CDR1 MGHRA, CDR2 YSYEKL. The ends were cut back, 3 bases at V and 8 bases at J, with 19 bases in the middle. The CDR3 totals 15 residues. The CDR3 nucleotides are TGCGCCAGCAGCCACCGCGTGGCAGGGGAAGGAGGCTACACCTTC. Protein product: CASSHRVAGEGGYTF.

The chain employs TRBV4-2 and TRBJ2-5; 7 bases align to TRBD1. CDR1 is LGHNA, CDR2 YNFKEQ, per germline. J lost 5 bases, V lost 4 bases, and 13 bases had no gene match. This CDR3 has 16 residues. The CDR3 loop reads CASSLAGVTGLETQYF. The CDR3 DNA reads as TGTGCCAGCAGCCTCGCAGGCGTGACAGGGTTGGAGACCCAGTACTTC.

Regarding this clone: Distinct nucleotide sequences in the sample also encode this CDR3. V and J are TRBV28 and TRBJ2-7; the D is unclear. CDR3 size: 13 residues. V lost 3 bases, J lost 2 bases, and 8 bases lay in between. The germline CDR1 and CDR2 sequences are MDHEN and SYDVKM. CDR3 loop: CASSLPAPYEQYF. The CDR3, as DNA: TGTGCCAGCAGTTTGCCGGCCCCCTACGAGCAGTACTTC.

This chain links TRBV7-2 with TRBJ1-1; 7 positions match TRBD1. V lost 5 bases, J lost 1 base, and 7 bases stayed unmatched. CDR1 is SGHTA, CDR2 FQGNSA, per germline. This CDR3 has 15 residues. CDR3 nucleotide sequence: TGTGCCAGCAGCCTACGGACAGGACCGAACACTGAAGCTTTCTTT. It translates to CASSLRTGPNTEAFF.

In this sample, this clone turned up once. The CDR3 is CATSRDKGQDYYGYTF. The CDR3 DNA reads as TGTGCCACCAGCAGAGATAAGGGGCAGGACTACTATGGCTACACCTTC. The chain has TRBV15 and TRBJ1-2; weak D call: TRBD1 (5 bases). The germline V gene encodes CDR1 LNHNV and CDR2 YYDKDF (reference sequence). V lost 0 bases to trimming and J lost 3 bases, with 14 bases between them. The CDR3 loop spans 16 amino acids.

This clone was recorded a few times. This CDR3 is CASSPLGGSNEKLFF. CDR3 DNA: TGTGCCAGCAGCCCACTGGGGGGCTCTAATGAAAAACTGTTTTTT. The chain links TRBV7-8 to TRBJ1-4, with a possible D match to TRBD1 (6 bases). V was trimmed by 5 bases and J by 3 bases, leaving 13 bases between them. This CDR3 spans 15 amino acids. CDR1 is SGHVS and CDR2 is FQNEAQ in the germline V gene.

Worth noting for this clone: Other DNA sequences in the sample encode the same CDR3. The rearrangement links TRBV4-3 to TRBJ1-1, with a possible D match to TRBD1 (6 bases). Germline V gives CDR1 LGHNA, CDR2 YSLEER. Trimming stripped 3 bases from V and 1 base from J, with 12 bases between. The CDR3 has 15 residues. The CDR3 DNA reads as TGCGCCAGCAGCCAGGGGGGGCGGAGGAACACTGAAGCTTTCTTT. As protein: CASSQGGRRNTEAFF.

This clone was counted a few times. The V gene is TRBV20-1, the J gene TRBJ2-7; D is ambiguous. The CDR3 runs 11 residues. In germline, CDR1 is DFQATT, CDR2 SNEGSKA (reference sequence). The ends were cut back, 3 bases at V and 2 bases at J, with 5 bases in the middle. CDR3 amino acids: CSARHPYEQYF. The CDR3 DNA is TGCAGTGCTAGGCACCCCTACGAGCAGTACTTC.